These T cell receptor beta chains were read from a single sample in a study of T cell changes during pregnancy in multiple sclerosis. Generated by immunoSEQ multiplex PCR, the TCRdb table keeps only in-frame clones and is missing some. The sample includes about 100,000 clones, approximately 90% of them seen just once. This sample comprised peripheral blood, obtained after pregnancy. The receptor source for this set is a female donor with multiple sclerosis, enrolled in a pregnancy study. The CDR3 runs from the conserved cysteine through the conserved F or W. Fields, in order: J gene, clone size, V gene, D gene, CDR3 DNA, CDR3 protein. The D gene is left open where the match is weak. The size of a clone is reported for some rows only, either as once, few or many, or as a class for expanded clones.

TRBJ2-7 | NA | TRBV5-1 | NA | TGCGCCAGCAGCGGGTCCCGAGGCGAGCAGTACTTC | CASSGSRGEQYF
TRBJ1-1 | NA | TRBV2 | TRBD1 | TGTGCCAGCAGTGTGGGACAGCCAGATGAAGCTTTCTTT | CASSVGQPDEAFF
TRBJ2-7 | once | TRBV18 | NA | TGTGCCAGCTCACCAGGACAGACCTACGAGCAGTACTTC | CASSPGQTYEQYF
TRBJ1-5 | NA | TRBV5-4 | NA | TGTGCCAGCAGCTTGTGGGGTAGGGGTCAGCCCCAGCATTTT | CASSLWGRGQPQHF
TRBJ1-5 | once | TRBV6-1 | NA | TGTGCCAGCAGTGAATATATCGCCGGGAATAATCAGCCCCAGCATTTT | CASSEYIAGNNQPQHF
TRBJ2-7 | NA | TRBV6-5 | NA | TGTGCCAGCAGTTGGGACACCTACGAGCAGTACTTC | CASSWDTYEQYF
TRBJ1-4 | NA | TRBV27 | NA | TGTGCCAGCGGCCCTCTCGTACAGGGCACCCTCTATGAAAAACTGTTTTTT | CASGPLVQGTLYEKLFF
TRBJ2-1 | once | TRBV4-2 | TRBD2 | TGTGCCAGCAGCCAAGTGCGCGGGGGGGCCTGGGGCAACAATGAGCAGTTCTTC | CASSQVRGGAWGNNEQFF
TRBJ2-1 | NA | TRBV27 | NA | TGTGCCAGCAGTTTATGGAGGCTGAGTGAGCAGTTCTTC | CASSLWRLSEQFF
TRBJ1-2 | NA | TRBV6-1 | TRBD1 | TGTGCCAGCAGTCTGACAGGGGCGGACTATGGCTACACCTTC | CASSLTGADYGYTF
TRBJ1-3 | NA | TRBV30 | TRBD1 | TGTGCCTGGAGAAAGGGGGCGGGAAACACCATATATTTT | CAWRKGAGNTIYF
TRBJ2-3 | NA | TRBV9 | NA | TGTGCCAGCAGCGTCGGACCCAGGGGCACAGATACGCAGTATTTT | CASSVGPRGTDTQYF
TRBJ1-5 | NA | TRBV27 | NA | TGTGCCAGCAGTCCGATGCGGGGGACCCTGGTGCCCCAGCATTTT | CASSPMRGTLVPQHF
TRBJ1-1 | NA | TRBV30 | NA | TGTGCCTGGGGACCCCGTCGGGGCACTGAAGCTTTCTTT | CAWGPRRGTEAFF
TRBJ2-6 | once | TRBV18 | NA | TGTGCCAGCTCACCACAAGCATTGAATGGGGCCAACGTCCTGACTTTC | CASSPQALNGANVLTF
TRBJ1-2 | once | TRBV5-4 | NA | TGTGCCAGCAGCTTGGAAAGGGGATTTGGCTACACCTTC | CASSLERGFGYTF
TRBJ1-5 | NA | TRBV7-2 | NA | TGTGCCAGCAGCTTAGTAGGGACCTCAGGGGCCAATCAGCCCCAGCATTTT | CASSLVGTSGANQPQHF
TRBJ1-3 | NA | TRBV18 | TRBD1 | TGTGCCAGCTCTCTATTGGACAGGTCCGGAAACACCATATATTTT | CASSLLDRSGNTIYF
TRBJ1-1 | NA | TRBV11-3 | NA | TGTGCCAGCAGCCGCGGCGGTCCGAACACTGAAGCTTTCTTT | CASSRGGPNTEAFF
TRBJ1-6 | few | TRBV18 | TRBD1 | TGTGCCAGCTCACCAACCGGGACAGGGGTTAATTCACCCCTCCACTTT | CASSPTGTGVNSPLHF
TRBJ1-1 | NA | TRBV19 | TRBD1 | TGTGCCAGTAGTATAGATCTGGAGGGGGCGCGGAACACTGAAGCTTTCTTT | CASSIDLEGARNTEAFF
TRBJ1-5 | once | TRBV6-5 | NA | TGTGCCAGCAGTTACGGGGGGAATCAGCCCCAGCATTTT | CASSYGGNQPQHF
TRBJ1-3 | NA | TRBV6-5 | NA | TGTGCCAGCAGTTGGAACGACAGCCCTGGAAACACCATATATTTT | CASSWNDSPGNTIYF
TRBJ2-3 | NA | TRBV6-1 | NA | TGTGCCAGCAGTGGAGTGATGGGCCCAGATACGCAGTATTTT | CASSGVMGPDTQYF
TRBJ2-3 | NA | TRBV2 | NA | TGTGCCAGCAGTGCGTCAGATACGCAGTATTTT | CASSASDTQYF
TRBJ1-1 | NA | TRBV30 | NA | TGTGCCTGGAGCGGGGCGGACAGTCTTGCTGAAGCTTTCTTT | CAWSGADSLAEAFF
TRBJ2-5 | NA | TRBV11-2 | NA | TGTGCCAGCAGCTCGTCCTACGGGGAAGAGACCCAGTACTTC | CASSSSYGEETQYF
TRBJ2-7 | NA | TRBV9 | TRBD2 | TGTGCCAGCAGCGTAGAAGGCGGGGGGAACCCCTACGAGCAGTACTTC | CASSVEGGGNPYEQYF
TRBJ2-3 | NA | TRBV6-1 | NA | TGTGCCAGCAGTGAAGTAAGGGGGAGCACAGATACGCAGTATTTT | CASSEVRGSTDTQYF
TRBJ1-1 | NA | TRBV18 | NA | TGTGCCAGCTCACCATTGACAGGCCCTGCTGAAGCTTTCTTT | CASSPLTGPAEAFF
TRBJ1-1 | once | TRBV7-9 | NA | TGTGCCAGCAGACCTCCCAGGGCCCTGAACACTGAAGCTTTCTTT | CASRPPRALNTEAFF
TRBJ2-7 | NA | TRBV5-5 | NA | TGTGCCAGCAGCCGAAACGACAGAACCGAGCAGTACTTC | CASSRNDRTEQYF
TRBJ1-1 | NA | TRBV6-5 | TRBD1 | TGTGCCAGCAGCACTAGACAGGGGAACACTGAAGCTTTCTTT | CASSTRQGNTEAFF
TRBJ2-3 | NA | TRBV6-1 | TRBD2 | TGTGCCAGCAGTGAAGGCATCGGCGGGGGGCACACAGATACGCAGTATTTT | CASSEGIGGGHTDTQYF
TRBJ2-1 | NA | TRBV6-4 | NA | TGTGCCAGCAGTCCAGGGACTTACAATGAGCAGTTCTTC | CASSPGTYNEQFF
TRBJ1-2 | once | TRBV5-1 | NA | TGCGCCAGCAGCTCCCGGGCTACCGGGATTAAATCGAGTGGCTACACCTTC | CASSSRATGIKSSGYTF
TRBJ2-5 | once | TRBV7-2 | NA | TGTGCCAGCAGCTTCAACGGGCTAGCGTCAGAGACCCAGTACTTC | CASSFNGLASETQYF
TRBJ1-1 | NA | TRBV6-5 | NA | TGTGCCAGCACCCTCGGGACTGGGGTGAACACTGAAGCTTTCTTT | CASTLGTGVNTEAFF
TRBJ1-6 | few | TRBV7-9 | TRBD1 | TGTGCCAGCATGTCTAAACAGGGGGCCAATTCACCCCTCCACTTT | CASMSKQGANSPLHF
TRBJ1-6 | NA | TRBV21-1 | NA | TGTGCCAGCAGCAAAGACAGGGGAGGTAGCTCACCCCTCCACTTT | CASSKDRGGSSPLHF
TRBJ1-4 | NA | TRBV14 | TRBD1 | TGTGCCAGCAGCCACGACAGGGGACTTTTAACTAATGAAAAACTGTTTTTT | CASSHDRGLLTNEKLFF
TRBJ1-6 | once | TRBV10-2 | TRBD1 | TGCGCCAGCAGCGCTACCGGGGGACAGGGGGCGCGGGATTCACCCCTCCACTTT | CASSATGGQGARDSPLHF
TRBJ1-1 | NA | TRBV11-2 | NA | TGTGCCAGCAGCCTTGGGCGTGTTTTCCAGAACGCCACTGAAGCTTTCTTT | CASSLGRVFQNATEAFF
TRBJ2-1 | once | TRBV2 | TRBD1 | TGTGCCGGTCGAATGGGGACAGGGCTGAATGAGCAGTTCTTC | CAGRMGTGLNEQFF
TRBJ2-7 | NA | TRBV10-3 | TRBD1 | TGTGCCATCAGTCCCGGACCGGGACAGGGCCACGAGCAGTACTTC | CAISPGPGQGHEQYF
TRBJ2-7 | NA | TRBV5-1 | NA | TGCGCCAGCCTGAGGCGGAGTGTACCGGACAGTTCCTCCTACGAGCAGTACTTC | CASLRRSVPDSSSYEQYF
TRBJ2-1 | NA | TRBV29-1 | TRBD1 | TGCAGCGTTGTCGGCATACAGGGGTCAGGCAATGAGCAGTTCTTC | CSVVGIQGSGNEQFF
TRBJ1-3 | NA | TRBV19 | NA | TGTGCCAGTACTCAGGGAAAGGCTGGAAACACCATATATTTT | CASTQGKAGNTIYF
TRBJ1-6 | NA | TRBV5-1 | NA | TGCGCCAGCAGCTTGGCCGGCAGGGGTTCACCCCTCCACTTT | CASSLAGRGSPLHF
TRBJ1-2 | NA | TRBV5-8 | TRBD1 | TGTGCCAGCGGGGACAGGGTATTCCATGGCTACACCTTC | CASGDRVFHGYTF
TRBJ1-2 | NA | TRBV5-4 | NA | TGTGCCAGCAGCTTGGGGGGCGGTGATGGCTACACCTTC | CASSLGGGDGYTF
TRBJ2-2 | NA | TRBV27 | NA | TGTGCCAGCAGTTTAGGAGGGACTGCCGGGGAGCTGTTTTTT | CASSLGGTAGELFF